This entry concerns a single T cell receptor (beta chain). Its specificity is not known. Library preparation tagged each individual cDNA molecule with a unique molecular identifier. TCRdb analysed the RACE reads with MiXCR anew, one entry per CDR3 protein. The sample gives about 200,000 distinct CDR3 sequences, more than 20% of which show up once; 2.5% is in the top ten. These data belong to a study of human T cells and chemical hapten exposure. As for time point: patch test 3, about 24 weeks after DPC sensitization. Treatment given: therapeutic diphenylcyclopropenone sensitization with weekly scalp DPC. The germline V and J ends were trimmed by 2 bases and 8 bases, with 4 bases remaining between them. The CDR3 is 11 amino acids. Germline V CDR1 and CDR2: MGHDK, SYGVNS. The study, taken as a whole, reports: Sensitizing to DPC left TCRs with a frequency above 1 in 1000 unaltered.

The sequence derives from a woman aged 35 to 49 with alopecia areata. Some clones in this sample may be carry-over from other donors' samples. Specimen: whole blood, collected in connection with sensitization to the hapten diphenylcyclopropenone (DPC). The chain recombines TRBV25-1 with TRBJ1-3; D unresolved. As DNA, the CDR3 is TGTGCCAGCAGTGAAGGTTACACCATATATTTT. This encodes CASSEGYTIYF.